This T cell receptor (beta chain) was observed in a study of T cells in Graves' hyperthyroidism and ophthalmopathy. Study-wide findings and caveats: Expanded thyroid clonotypes (above 0.001) were mostly also found in blood. Onset of ophthalmopathy came a median approximately 6.5 months after the model predicted it.

This clonotype was found many times. What it binds is not known. Trimming cost V 1 base and J 4 bases; bases outside gene matches: 3. The CDR3 is 15 amino acids. Uncontrolled infection, other autoimmune disease, pregnancy or lactation barred patients from enrollment. Regions amplified from RNA transcripts were the TCR beta CDR3 regions. The HTBI primer set served for first-round RT-PCR of the TCR CDR3. TCRdb fed the multiplex PCR reads into MiXCR, producing one record per CDR3 protein. Of 400,000 to 500,000 distinct CDR3 sequences listed, roughly 14% are singletons. The chain couples TRBV12-3 or TRBV12-4 to TRBJ1-2; TRBD1 aligns across 10 bases. This sequence originates from a man younger than 35 with Graves' ophthalmopathy. Sequenced sample: blood. CDR3 loop: CASSLGGQGSYGYTF. CDR3 nucleotide sequence: TGTGCCAGCAGTTTAGGGGGACAGGGGAGCTATGGCTACACCTTC.